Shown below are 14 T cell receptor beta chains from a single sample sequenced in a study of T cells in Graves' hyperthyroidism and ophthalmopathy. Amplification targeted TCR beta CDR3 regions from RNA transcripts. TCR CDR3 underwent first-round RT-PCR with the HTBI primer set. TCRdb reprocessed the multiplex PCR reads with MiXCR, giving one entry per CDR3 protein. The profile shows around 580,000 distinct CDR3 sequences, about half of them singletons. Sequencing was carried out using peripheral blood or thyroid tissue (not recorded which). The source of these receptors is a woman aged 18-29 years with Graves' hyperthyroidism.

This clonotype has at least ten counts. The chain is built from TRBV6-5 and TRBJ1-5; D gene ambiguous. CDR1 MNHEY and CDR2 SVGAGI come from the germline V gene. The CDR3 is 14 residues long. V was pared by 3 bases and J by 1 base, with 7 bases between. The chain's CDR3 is CASSYRGSNQPQHF. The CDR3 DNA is TGTGCCAGCAGTTATCGCGGAAGCAATCAGCCCCAGCATTTT.

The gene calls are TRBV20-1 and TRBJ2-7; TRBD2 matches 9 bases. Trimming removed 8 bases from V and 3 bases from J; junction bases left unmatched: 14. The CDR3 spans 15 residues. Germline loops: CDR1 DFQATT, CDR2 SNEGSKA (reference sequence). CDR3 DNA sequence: TGCAGTCTCAAGGGGCTTAGCGGGAGTTTCTACGAGCAGTACTTC. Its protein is CSLKGLSGSFYEQYF.

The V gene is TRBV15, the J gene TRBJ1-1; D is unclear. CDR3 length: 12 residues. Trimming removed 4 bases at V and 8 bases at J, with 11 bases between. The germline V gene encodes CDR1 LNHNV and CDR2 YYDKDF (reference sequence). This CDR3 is CATSIVRKEAFF. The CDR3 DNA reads TGTGCCACCAGCATAGTGAGGAAAGAAGCTTTCTTT.

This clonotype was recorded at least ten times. The CDR3 nucleotides read TGTGCCGCCAAGCGAAGGGGCAAATCCTATGGCTACACCTTC. This encodes CAAKRRGKSYGYTF. The chain joins TRBV19 to TRBJ1-2, with D possibly TRBD1 on 5 matching bases. V lost 11 bases to trimming and J lost 4 bases, with 20 bases between them. The germline gives CDR1 LNHDA, CDR2 SQIVND (reference sequence). The CDR3 runs 14 residues.

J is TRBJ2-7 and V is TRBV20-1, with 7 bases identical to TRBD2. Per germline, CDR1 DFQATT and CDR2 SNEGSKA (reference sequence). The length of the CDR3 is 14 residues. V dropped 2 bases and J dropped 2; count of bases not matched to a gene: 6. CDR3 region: CSARSGEGTYEQYF. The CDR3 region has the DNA TGCAGTGCTAGATCGGGGGAGGGAACCTACGAGCAGTACTTC.

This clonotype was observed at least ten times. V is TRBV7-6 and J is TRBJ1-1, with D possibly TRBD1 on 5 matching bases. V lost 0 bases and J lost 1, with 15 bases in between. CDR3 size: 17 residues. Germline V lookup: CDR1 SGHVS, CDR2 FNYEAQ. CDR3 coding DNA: TGTGCCAGCAGCTTAGCCCCCGGAGACAGCCCGAACACTGAAGCTTTCTTT. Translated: CASSLAPGDSPNTEAFF.

This chain's CDR3 is CASSLKQGKETQYF. The CDR3 coding sequence is TGCGCCAGCAGCCTCAAACAAGGGAAAGAGACCCAGTACTTC. The genes are TRBV4-3 and TRBJ2-5, with D hard to call. The CDR3 consists of 14 residues. Germline lookup yields CDR1 LGHNA and CDR2 YSLEER. V was clipped by 4 bases and J by 3 bases, with 12 bases between them.

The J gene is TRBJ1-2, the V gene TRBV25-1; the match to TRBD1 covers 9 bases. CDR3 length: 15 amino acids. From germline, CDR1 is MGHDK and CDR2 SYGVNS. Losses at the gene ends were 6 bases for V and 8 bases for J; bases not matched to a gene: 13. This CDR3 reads CASSQEGTGSIGYTF. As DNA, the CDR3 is TGTGCCAGCAGCCAAGAAGGGACAGGGTCGATCGGCTACACCTTC.

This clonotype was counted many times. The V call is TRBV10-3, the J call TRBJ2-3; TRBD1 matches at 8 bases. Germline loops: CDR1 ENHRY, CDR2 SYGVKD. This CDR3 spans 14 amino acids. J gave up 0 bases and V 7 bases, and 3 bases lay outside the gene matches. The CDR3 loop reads CAITRGQSTDTQYF. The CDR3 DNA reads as TGTGCCATCACCAGGGGGCAGAGCACAGATACGCAGTATTTT.

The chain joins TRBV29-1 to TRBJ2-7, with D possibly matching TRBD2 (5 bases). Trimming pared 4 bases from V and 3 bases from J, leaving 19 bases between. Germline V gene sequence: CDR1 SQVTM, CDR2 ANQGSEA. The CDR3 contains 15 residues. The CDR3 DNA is TGCAGCGTTGTGTTCGGCGGGTCGGGGTTCTACGAGCAGTACTTC. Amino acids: CSVVFGGSGFYEQYF.

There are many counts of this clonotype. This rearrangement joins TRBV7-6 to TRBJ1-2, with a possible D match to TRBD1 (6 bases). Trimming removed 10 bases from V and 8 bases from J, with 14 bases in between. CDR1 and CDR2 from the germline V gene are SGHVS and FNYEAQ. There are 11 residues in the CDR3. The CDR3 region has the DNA TGTGCCACATCAGGGGAAGGAGGCTACACCTTC. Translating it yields CATSGEGGYTF. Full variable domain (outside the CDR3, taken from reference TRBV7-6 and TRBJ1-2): GAGVSQSPRYKVTKRGQDVALRCDPISGHVSLYWYRQALGQGPEFLTYFNYEAQQDKSGLPNDRFSAERPEGSISTLTIQRTEQRDSAMYRCATSGEGGYTFGSGTRLTVV.

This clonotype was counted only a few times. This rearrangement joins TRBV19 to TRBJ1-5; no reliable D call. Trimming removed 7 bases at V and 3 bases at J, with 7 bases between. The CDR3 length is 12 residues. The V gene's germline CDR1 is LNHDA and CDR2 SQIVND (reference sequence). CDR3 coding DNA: TGTGCCAGTAACGATGACAATCAGCCCCAGCATTTT. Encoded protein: CASNDDNQPQHF.

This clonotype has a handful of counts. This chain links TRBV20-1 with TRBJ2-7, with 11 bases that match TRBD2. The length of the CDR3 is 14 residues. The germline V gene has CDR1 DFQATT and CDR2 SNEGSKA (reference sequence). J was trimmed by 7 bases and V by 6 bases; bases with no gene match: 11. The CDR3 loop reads CSARTSGLLGEQYF. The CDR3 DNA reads TGCAGTGCAAGGACTAGCGGGCTCTTGGGGGAGCAGTACTTC.

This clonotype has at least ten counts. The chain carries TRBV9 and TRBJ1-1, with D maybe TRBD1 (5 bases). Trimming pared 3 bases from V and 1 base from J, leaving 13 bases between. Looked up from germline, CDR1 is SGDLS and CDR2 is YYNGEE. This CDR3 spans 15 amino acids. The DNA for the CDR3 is TGTGCCAGCAGCGCGGGGGGAGGGGAGAACACTGAAGCTTTCTTT. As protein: CASSAGGGENTEAFF.